Below, 30 T cell receptor beta chains from the same sample are listed, as sequenced in a study of shared clonotypes between healthy human individuals. Measured with immunoSEQ multiplex PCR; TCRdb has only the in-frame clones, and not every one. Among about 680,000 clones, approximately 79% were seen once, and the ten largest hold around 1.6%. The sequenced sample consisted of memory CD4+ T cells sorted from blood. Subset meaning: CD45RA-negative fraction. The source of these receptors is a woman aged 30 to 39 in good health.

The chain has TRBV14 and TRBJ2-7; TRBD2 is a possible D gene (5 bases). The germline gives CDR1 SGHDN, CDR2 FVKESK. The CDR3 contains 14 residues. V lost 0 bases, J lost 2 bases, and 8 bases lay in between. The CDR3 DNA reads TGTGCCAGCAGCCAAGACGGGGTGCCCTACGAGCAGTACTTC. The encoded protein is CASSQDGVPYEQYF.

There are a few counts of this clone. The rearrangement links TRBV27 to TRBJ2-7; possible D gene TRBD2, 5 bases. The CDR3 contains 14 residues. CDR1 is MNHEY, CDR2 SMNVEV, per germline (reference sequence). Trimming left V 3 bases short and J 7 bases short, with 16 bases between. CDR3 amino acids: CASSFLSGSGEQYF. In DNA form, the CDR3 reads TGTGCCAGCAGTTTTCTCAGCGGCTCCGGGGAGCAGTACTTC.

The chain links TRBV5-1 to TRBJ2-7, with TRBD1 matching 9 bases. The ends lost 4 bases at V and 9 bases at J; junction bases unmatched: 11. Germline V gene data show CDR1 as SGHRS and CDR2 as YFSETQ. The CDR3 sequence is 14 residues long. The CDR3 DNA is TGCGCCAGCAGCCCCGGGACAGGGAGTCTCGGGCAGTACTTC. It specifies CASSPGTGSLGQYF.

Turning to this clone: A read error may explain this, as a much larger clone is one base away. In the same sample, other DNA sequences code for this CDR3. The V call is TRBV5-1, the J call TRBJ1-3, with a possible D match to TRBD1 (6 bases). Deletions cut 0 bases from V and 4 bases from J, with 8 bases between. CDR1 is SGHRS and CDR2 is YFSETQ in the germline V gene. This CDR3 has 14 residues. CDR3 nucleotides: TGCGCCAGCAGCTTGGGGACAGCGGGAAACACCATATATTTT. Protein: CASSLGTAGNTIYF. Supplemented by reference TRBV5-1 and TRBJ1-3, the full variable domain reads KAGVTQTPRYLIKTRGQQVTLSCSPISGHRSVSWYQQTPGQGLQFLFEYFSETQRNKGNFPGRFSGRQFSNSRSEMNVSTLELGDSALYLCASSLGTAGNTIYFGEGSWLTVV.

The chain couples TRBV6-5 to TRBJ1-4; no reliable D call. V lost 0 bases and J lost 4, with 12 bases in between. The CDR3 sequence is 16 residues long. The germline gives CDR1 MNHEY, CDR2 SVGAGI. Written as DNA, the CDR3 is TGTGCCAGCAGTTACTCGGCGGGCAGGTATAATGAAAAACTGTTTTTT. It encodes CASSYSAGRYNEKLFF.

J is TRBJ2-3 and V is TRBV5-1; D remains unclear. This CDR3 region has 15 residues. Looked up from germline, CDR1 is SGHRS and CDR2 is YFSETQ. V lost 2 bases to trimming and J lost 0 bases, with 10 bases between them. CDR3 in DNA: TGCGCCAGCAGCTTCAACCCTCTTAGCACAGATACGCAGTATTTT. The encoded protein is CASSFNPLSTDTQYF.

The V gene is TRBV28, the J gene TRBJ2-7; 7 nucleotides match TRBD2. The germline V gene encodes CDR1 MDHEN and CDR2 SYDVKM. J gave up 2 bases and V 6 bases, and 4 bases lay outside the gene matches. This CDR3 spans 13 amino acids. CDR3 bases: TGTGCCAGCAGGGATAGCGGGCCCTACGAGCAGTACTTC. Translation gives CASRDSGPYEQYF.

The J gene is TRBJ2-3, the V gene TRBV4-1, with 9 bases identical to TRBD1. The trim removed 8 bases at V and 7 bases at J, leaving 7 bases unmatched. Germline CDR1 reads MGHRA; CDR2 reads YSYEKL. The CDR3 length is 13 residues. CDR3 coding DNA: TGCGCCAGCGGCCGGGACAGGGTGAATACGCAGTATTTT. Amino acid sequence: CASGRDRVNTQYF.

Concerning this clone itself: The same CDR3 can be traced to other DNA sequences in this sample. V gene TRBV28 combines with J gene TRBJ1-2, with D perhaps TRBD1 (6 bases). Looked up from germline, CDR1 is MDHEN and CDR2 is SYDVKM. Trimming took 2 bases from V and 5 from J, leaving 9 bases between them. The CDR3 covers 13 residues. The CDR3 loop is CASSLGRGYGYTF. DNA of the CDR3: TGTGCCAGCAGTTTAGGAAGGGGGTATGGCTACACCTTC.

The rearrangement joins TRBV28 to TRBJ2-3; 7 positions agree with TRBD1. The V segment lost 4 bases and the J segment 2 bases; nucleotides outside the gene matches: 12. The CDR3 length is 17 residues. In germline, CDR1 is MDHEN, CDR2 SYDVKM. The DNA for the CDR3 is TGTGCCAGCAGTTGGGGACAGCTCAACACCCTCACAGATACGCAGTATTTT. Translating it yields CASSWGQLNTLTDTQYF.

The chain links TRBV4-1 to TRBJ2-1; the D gene is possibly TRBD2 (7 bases). Trimming removed 1 base from V and 2 bases from J, with 15 bases in between. The germline CDR1 and CDR2 sequences are MGHRA and YSYEKL. The CDR3 is 17 residues long. The CDR3 region has the DNA TGCGCCAGCAGCCAAGGGGGGGCTAGCGGCCCCTACAATGAGCAGTTCTTC. Translated: CASSQGGASGPYNEQFF.

The CDR3 coding sequence is TGTGCCAGCATGGGCGGGAGGGATGTCAGTGAGCAGTTCTTC. As protein: CASMGGRDVSEQFF. The chain is built from TRBV6-1 and TRBJ2-1, with TRBD2 matching over 9 bases. Germline V gives CDR1 MNHNS, CDR2 SASEGT. J was trimmed by 9 bases and V by 7 bases; bases with no gene match: 10. This CDR3 contains 14 residues.

The chain couples TRBV11-2 to TRBJ1-2; perhaps TRBD1 as D (5 bases). The CDR3 is made up of 12 amino acids. V was shortened by 5 bases and J by 8 bases, with 12 bases between the two germline ends. From germline, CDR1 is SGHAT and CDR2 FQNNGV. CDR3 sequence reads: CASSRLQDGYTF. CDR3 nucleotides: TGTGCCAGCAGCCGACTACAGGACGGCTACACCTTC.

V usage is TRBV7-6 and J usage is TRBJ2-3; TRBD2 matches 7 bases. The CDR3 has 14 residues. V lost 5 bases and J lost 3; bases outside the gene matches: 5. The germline gives CDR1 SGHVS, CDR2 FNYEAQ. In DNA, the CDR3 is TGTGCCAGCAGCGCAGGACTAGGTACAGATACGCAGTATTTT. This gives the protein CASSAGLGTDTQYF.

This chain connects TRBV6-5 to TRBJ1-3, with D perhaps TRBD1 (6 bases). The CDR3 totals 13 residues. CDR1 and CDR2 (germline): MNHEY, SVGAGI. With 5 bases removed from V and 4 bases from J, the gap between germline ends came to 9 bases. The CDR3 loop is CASSVDRGNTIYF. The CDR3 nucleotides are TGTGCCAGCAGTGTCGACAGGGGAAACACCATATATTTT.

This clone was seen repeatedly, ten times or more. The chain is built from TRBV5-1 and TRBJ2-6; D gene unclear. V was shortened by 4 bases and J by 1 base, with 9 bases between the two germline ends. The germline gives CDR1 SGHRS, CDR2 YFSETQ. CDR3 length: 15 residues. The CDR3 DNA follows: TGCGCCAGCAGCCCTGCACAGTCTGGGGCCAACGTCCTGACTTTC. Protein: CASSPAQSGANVLTF.

The chain employs TRBV25-1 and TRBJ2-3, with 8 bases lining up with TRBD2. CDR1 is MGHDK, CDR2 SYGVNS, per germline. The ends lost 5 bases at V and 1 base at J; junction bases unmatched: 5. This CDR3 is built from 15 residues. CDR3 residues: CASSNAGGGTDTQYF. Here the CDR3 DNA reads TGTGCCAGCAGTAACGCGGGAGGTGGCACAGATACGCAGTATTTT. Complete variable domain (other parts from reference TRBV25-1 and TRBJ2-3): EADIYQTPRYLVIGTGKKITLECSQTMGHDKMYWYQQDPGMELHLIHYSYGVNSTEKGDLSSESTVSRIRTEHFPLTLESARPSHTSQYLCASSNAGGGTDTQYFGPGTRLTVL.

J is TRBJ2-7 and V is TRBV19; TRBD1 matches at 7 bases. V lost 3 bases to trimming and J lost 3 bases; unmatched junction nucleotides: 2. The CDR3 sequence is 13 residues long. Germline CDR1 LNHDA, CDR2 SQIVND (reference sequence). This CDR3 is CASSITGVYEQYF. CDR3 DNA sequence: TGTGCCAGTAGTATTACAGGGGTCTACGAGCAGTACTTC.

The chain uses TRBV11-3 and TRBJ2-3, with a weak D call TRBD1 (6 bases). CDR3 length equals 13 residues. Germline V gene sequence: CDR1 SGHNT, CDR2 YENEEA. V lost 3 bases to trimming and J lost 3 bases, with 7 bases between them. CDR3 protein: CASSFRGTDTQYF. CDR3 bases: TGTGCCAGCAGCTTCAGGGGAACAGATACGCAGTATTTT.

The chain carries TRBV18 and TRBJ2-5; no firm D call. Trimming pared 2 bases from V and 3 bases from J, leaving 13 bases between. The length of the CDR3 is 15 residues. Germline CDR1 is KGHSH and CDR2 is LQKENI. In nucleotides, the CDR3 is TGTGCCAGCTCACCATACGGTTCTGGAAAAGAGACCCAGTACTTC. Translation: CASSPYGSGKETQYF. The full variable domain, rest sourced from reference TRBV18 and TRBJ2-5, is NAGVMQNPRHLVRRRGQEARLRCSPMKGHSHVYWYRQLPEEGLKFMVYLQKENIIDESGMPKERFSAEFPKEGPSILRIQQVVRGDSAAYFCASSPYGSGKETQYFGPGTRLLVL.

This sequence joins TRBV19 and TRBJ2-7, with a possible D match to TRBD2 (6 bases). The CDR3 consists of 17 residues. Germline assignment: CDR1 LNHDA and CDR2 SQIVND (reference sequence). Trimming left V 5 bases short and J 9 bases short, with 29 bases between. Here the CDR3 DNA reads TGTGCCAGTAGTTCCACCGCGGGGCCCCTTTCTCCCCTTGGGCAGTACTTC. Amino acid sequence: CASSSTAGPLSPLGQYF.

The chain carries TRBV28 and TRBJ1-5; D is uncertain. The CDR3 has 13 residues. The V end lost 3 bases, the J end lost 7 bases, and 10 bases lay between the germline ends. Germline V lookup: CDR1 MDHEN, CDR2 SYDVKM. The CDR3 nucleotides are TGTGCCAGCAGTTTCGGCGCCTTCCAGCCCCAGCATTTT. Its protein is CASSFGAFQPQHF.

This clone was detected only a few times. The rearrangement uses TRBV5-1 and TRBJ2-1; no clear D gene. Germline CDR1 reads SGHRS; CDR2 reads YFSETQ. The CDR3 has 15 residues. V lost 0 bases to trimming and J lost 3 bases, with 10 bases between them. The CDR3 DNA reads as TGCGCCAGCAGCTTGGATTCTGTCCTCTACAATGAGCAGTTCTTC. It yields the protein CASSLDSVLYNEQFF. The full variable domain, completed using reference TRBV5-1 and TRBJ2-1, is KAGVTQTPRYLIKTRGQQVTLSCSPISGHRSVSWYQQTPGQGLQFLFEYFSETQRNKGNFPGRFSGRQFSNSRSEMNVSTLELGDSALYLCASSLDSVLYNEQFFGPGTRLTVL.

The chain uses TRBV20-1 and TRBJ2-7, with a possible D match to TRBD2 (5 bases). The V gene's germline CDR1 is DFQATT and CDR2 SNEGSKA (reference sequence). This CDR3 comprises 10 residues. DNA for the CDR3: TGCTCGGCGGGCCAGGCCGAGCAGTACTTC. Encoded protein: CSAGQAEQYF.

This chain joins TRBV6-1 and TRBJ2-1; D is unresolved. Germline CDR1 and CDR2: MNHNS and SASEGT. V lost 0 bases, J lost 10 bases, and 10 bases lay in between. The CDR3 is made up of 13 amino acids. The chain's CDR3 is CASSEASLLEQFF. The CDR3 DNA follows: TGTGCCAGCAGTGAAGCGTCCCTTTTAGAGCAGTTCTTC.

This chain uses TRBV23-1 with TRBJ2-2, with 14 bases fitting TRBD2. Being an ORF, TRBV23-1 has a function that is uncertain. After removal of 3 bases from V and 4 bases from J, the junction contained 10 bases not matched to a gene. This CDR3 is 19 amino acids long. CDR3: CASSQPPGLAGAGTGELFF. The DNA of the CDR3 is TGCGCCAGCAGTCAGCCTCCGGGACTAGCGGGAGCTGGCACCGGGGAGCTGTTTTTT.

This rearrangement joins TRBV4-2 to TRBJ1-1; unclear D gene. The CDR3 is made up of 15 amino acids. V lost 4 bases and J 0 bases, leaving 12 bases between the germline ends. Germline V gives CDR1 LGHNA, CDR2 YNFKEQ. The CDR3: CASSLGEGLNTEAFF. In DNA, the CDR3 is TGTGCCAGCAGCCTCGGGGAGGGTTTGAACACTGAAGCTTTCTTT.

The chain joins TRBV18 to TRBJ1-5; unclear D gene. Germline CDR1 is KGHSH and CDR2 is LQKENI. V gave up 0 bases and J gave up 6 bases, with 3 bases separating them. This CDR3 contains 12 residues. The CDR3 coding sequence is TGTGCCAGCTCACCACCCTCTCAGCCCCAGCATTTT. Residues: CASSPPSQPQHF.

V gene TRBV5-1 combines with J gene TRBJ2-2; D remains ambiguous. The CDR3 loop spans 16 amino acids. Germline assignment: CDR1 SGHRS and CDR2 YFSETQ. Trimming left V 0 bases short and J 4 bases short, with 13 bases between. Here the CDR3 DNA reads TGCGCCAGCAGCTTGGCCGCTCGGGTCGGCACCGGGGAGCTGTTTTTT. Amino acids: CASSLAARVGTGELFF.

The chain employs TRBV28 and TRBJ2-7; D gene unclear. The germline gives CDR1 MDHEN, CDR2 SYDVKM. The V end lost 2 bases, the J end lost 3 bases, and 8 bases lay between the germline ends. The CDR3 is 13 residues long. DNA for the CDR3: TGTGCCAGCAGTTTAAAGGTAATCTACGAGCAGTACTTC. Its translation: CASSLKVIYEQYF.